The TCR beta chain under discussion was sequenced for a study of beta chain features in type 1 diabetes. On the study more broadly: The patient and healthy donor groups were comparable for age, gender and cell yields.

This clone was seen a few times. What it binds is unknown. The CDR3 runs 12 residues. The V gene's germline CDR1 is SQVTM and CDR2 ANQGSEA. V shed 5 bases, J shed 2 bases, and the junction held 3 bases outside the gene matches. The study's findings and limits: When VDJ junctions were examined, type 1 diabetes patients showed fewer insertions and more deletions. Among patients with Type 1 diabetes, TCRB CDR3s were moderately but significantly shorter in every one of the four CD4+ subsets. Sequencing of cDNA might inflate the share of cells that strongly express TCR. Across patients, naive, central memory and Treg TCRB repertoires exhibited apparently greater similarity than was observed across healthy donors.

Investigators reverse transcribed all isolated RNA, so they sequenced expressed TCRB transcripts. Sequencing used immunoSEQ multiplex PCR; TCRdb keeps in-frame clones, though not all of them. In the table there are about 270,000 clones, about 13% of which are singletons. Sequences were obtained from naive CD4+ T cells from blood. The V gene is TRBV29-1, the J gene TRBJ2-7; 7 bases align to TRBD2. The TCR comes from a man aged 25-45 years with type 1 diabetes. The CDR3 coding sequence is TGCAGCGTTTCTAGCGGCCCCTACGAGCAGTACTTC. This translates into CSVSSGPYEQYF.